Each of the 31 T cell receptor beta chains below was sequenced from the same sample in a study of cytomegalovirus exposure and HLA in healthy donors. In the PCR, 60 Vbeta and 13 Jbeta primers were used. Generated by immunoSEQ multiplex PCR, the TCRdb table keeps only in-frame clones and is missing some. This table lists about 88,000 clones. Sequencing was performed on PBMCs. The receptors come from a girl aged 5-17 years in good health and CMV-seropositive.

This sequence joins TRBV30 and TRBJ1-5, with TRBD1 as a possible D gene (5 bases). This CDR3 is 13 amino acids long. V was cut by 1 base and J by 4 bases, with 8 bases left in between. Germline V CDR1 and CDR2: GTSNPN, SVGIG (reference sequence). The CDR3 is CAWSAQGNQPQHF. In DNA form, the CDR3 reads TGTGCCTGGAGTGCCCAGGGAAATCAGCCCCAGCATTTT.

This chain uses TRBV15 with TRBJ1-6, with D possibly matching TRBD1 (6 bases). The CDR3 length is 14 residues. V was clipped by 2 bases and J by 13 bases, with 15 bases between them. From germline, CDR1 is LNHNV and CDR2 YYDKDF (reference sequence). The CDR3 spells CATSRRDTLSPLHF. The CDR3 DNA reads TGTGCCACCAGCAGAAGGGACACTCTCTCCCCCCTCCACTTT.

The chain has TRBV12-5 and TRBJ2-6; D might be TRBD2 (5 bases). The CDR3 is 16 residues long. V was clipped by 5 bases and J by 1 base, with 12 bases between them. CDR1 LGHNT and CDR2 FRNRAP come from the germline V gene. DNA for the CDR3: TGTGCTAGTGGTCCGGGGATGCGATCTGGGGCCAACGTCCTGACTTTC. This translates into CASGPGMRSGANVLTF.

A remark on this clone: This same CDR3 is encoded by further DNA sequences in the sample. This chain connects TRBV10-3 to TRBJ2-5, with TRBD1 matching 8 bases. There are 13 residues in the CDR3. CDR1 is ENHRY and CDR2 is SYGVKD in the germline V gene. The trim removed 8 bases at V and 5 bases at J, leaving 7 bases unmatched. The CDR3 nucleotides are TGTGCCATCTCAAGGCAGGGGGCTGAGACCCAGTACTTC. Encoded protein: CAISRQGAETQYF.

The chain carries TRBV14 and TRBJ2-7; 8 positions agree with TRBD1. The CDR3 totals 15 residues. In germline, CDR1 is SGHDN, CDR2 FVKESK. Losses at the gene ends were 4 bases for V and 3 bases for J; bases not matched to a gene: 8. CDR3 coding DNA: TGTGCCAGCAGCCTCACGACAGGGGTTGGCTACGAGCAGTACGTC. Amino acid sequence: CASSLTTGVGYEQYV.

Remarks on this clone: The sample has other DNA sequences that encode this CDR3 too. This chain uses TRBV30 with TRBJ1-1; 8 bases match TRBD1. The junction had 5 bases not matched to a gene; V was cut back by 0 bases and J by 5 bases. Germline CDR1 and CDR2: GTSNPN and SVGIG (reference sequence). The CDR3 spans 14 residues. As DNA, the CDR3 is TGTGCCTGGAGTGTACTCAGGGGGCGTACTGAAGCTTTCTTT. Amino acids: CAWSVLRGRTEAFF.

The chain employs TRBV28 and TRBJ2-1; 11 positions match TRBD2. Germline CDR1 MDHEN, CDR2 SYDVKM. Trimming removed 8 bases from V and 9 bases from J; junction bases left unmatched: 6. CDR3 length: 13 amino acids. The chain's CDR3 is CASFSGGGSEQFF. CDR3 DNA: TGTGCCAGCTTTAGCGGGGGGGGCAGTGAGCAGTTCTTC.

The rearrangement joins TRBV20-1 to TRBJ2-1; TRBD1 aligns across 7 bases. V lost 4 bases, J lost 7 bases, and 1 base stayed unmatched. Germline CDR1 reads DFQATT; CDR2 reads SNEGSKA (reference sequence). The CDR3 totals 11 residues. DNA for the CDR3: TGCAGTGCTACACAGGGGAATGAGCAGTTCTTC. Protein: CSATQGNEQFF.

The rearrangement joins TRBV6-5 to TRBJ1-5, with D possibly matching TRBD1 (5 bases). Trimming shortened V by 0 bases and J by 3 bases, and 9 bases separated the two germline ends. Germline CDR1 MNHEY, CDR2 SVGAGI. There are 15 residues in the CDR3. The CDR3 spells CASSYSAGNNQPQHF. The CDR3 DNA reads TGTGCCAGCAGTTACTCAGCAGGGAACAATCAGCCCCAGCATTTT.

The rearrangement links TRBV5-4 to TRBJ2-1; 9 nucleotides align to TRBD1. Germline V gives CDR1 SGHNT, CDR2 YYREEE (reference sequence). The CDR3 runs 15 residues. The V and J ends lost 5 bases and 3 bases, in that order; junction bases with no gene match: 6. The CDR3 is CASRSGTGIYNEQFF. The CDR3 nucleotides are TGTGCCAGCAGGTCCGGGACAGGGATCTACAATGAGCAGTTCTTC.

In DNA, the CDR3 is TGTGCCAGCAGTGAAAGTGCGGGGTCCAACACTGAAGCTTTCTTT. Protein: CASSESAGSNTEAFF. The chain carries TRBV6-1 and TRBJ1-1; D gene ambiguous. V lost 2 bases to trimming and J lost 2 bases, with 12 bases between them. Germline V CDR1 and CDR2: MNHNS, SASEGT. This CDR3 is 15 amino acids long.

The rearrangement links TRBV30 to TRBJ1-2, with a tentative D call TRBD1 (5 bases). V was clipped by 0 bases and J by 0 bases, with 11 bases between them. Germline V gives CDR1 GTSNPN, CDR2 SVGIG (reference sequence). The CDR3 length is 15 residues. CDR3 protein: CAWSVDSYTNYGYTF. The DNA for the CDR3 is TGTGCCTGGAGTGTAGACAGTTATACTAACTATGGCTACACCTTC.

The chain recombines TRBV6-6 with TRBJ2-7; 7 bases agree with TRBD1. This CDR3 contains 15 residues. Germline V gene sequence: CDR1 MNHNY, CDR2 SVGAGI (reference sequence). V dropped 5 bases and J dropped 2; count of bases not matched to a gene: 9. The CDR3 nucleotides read TGTGCCAGCAGTACATCGCCGGGACAGACCTACGAGCAGTACGTC. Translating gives CASSTSPGQTYEQYV.

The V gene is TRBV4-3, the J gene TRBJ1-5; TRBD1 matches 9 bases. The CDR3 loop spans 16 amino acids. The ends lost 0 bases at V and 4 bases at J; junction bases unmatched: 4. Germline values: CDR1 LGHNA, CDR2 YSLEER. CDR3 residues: CASSQEWTGVNQPQHF. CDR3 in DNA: TGCGCCAGCAGCCAAGAGTGGACAGGGGTTAATCAGCCCCAGCATTTT.

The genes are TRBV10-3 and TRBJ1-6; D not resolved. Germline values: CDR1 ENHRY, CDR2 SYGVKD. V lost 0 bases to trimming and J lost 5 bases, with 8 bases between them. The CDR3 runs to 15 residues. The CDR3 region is CAISESGIDNSPLHF. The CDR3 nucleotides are TGTGCCATCAGTGAGTCTGGCATTGATAATTCACCCCTCCACTTT.

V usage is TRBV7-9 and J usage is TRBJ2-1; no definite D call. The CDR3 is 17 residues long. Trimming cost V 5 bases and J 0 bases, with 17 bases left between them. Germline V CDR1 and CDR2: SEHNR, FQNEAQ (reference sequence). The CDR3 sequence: CASSPAWAGSSYNEQFF. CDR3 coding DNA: TGTGCCAGCAGCCCCGCTTGGGCAGGAAGCTCCTACAATGAGCAGTTCTTC.

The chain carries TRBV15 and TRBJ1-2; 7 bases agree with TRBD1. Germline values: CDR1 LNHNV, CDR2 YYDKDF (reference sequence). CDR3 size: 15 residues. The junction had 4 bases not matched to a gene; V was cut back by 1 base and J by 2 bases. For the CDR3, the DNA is TGTGCCACCAGCAGAGTAGGGGGCCTAAACTATGGCTACACCTTC. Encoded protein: CATSRVGGLNYGYTF. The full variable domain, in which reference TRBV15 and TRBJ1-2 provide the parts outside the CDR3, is DAMVIQNPRYQVTQFGKPVTLSCSQTLNHNVMYWYQQKSSQAPKLLFHYYDKDFNNEADTPDNFQSRRPNTSFCFLDIRSPGLGDTAMYLCATSRVGGLNYGYTFGSGTRLTVV.

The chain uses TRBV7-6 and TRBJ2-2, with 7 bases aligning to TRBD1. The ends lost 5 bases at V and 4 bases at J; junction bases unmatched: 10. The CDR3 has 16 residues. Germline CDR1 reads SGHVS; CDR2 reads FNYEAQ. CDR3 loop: CASSARQGTGTGELFF. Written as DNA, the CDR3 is TGTGCCAGCAGCGCCCGACAGGGAACAGGCACCGGGGAGCTGTTTTTT. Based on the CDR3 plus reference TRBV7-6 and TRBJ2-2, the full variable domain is GAGVSQSPRYKVTKRGQDVALRCDPISGHVSLYWYRQALGQGPEFLTYFNYEAQQDKSGLPNDRFSAERPEGSISTLTIQRTEQRDSAMYRCASSARQGTGTGELFFGEGSRLTVL.

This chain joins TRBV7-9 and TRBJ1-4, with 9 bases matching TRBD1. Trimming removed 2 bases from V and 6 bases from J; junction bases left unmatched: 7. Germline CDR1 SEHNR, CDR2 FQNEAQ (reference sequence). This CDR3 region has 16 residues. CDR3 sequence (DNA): TGTGCCAGCAGCTTAACCCAACAGGGGGCGCATGAAAAACTGTTTTTT. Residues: CASSLTQQGAHEKLFF.

This CDR3 is CSPGGTKGEQFF. The CDR3 DNA sequence: TGCAGCCCAGGGGGTACGAAGGGAGAGCAGTTCTTC. V is TRBV29-1 and J is TRBJ2-1; 7 bases map to TRBD1. This CDR3 spans 12 amino acids. V dropped 8 bases and J dropped 10; count of bases not matched to a gene: 11. Germline V CDR1 and CDR2: SQVTM, ANQGSEA.

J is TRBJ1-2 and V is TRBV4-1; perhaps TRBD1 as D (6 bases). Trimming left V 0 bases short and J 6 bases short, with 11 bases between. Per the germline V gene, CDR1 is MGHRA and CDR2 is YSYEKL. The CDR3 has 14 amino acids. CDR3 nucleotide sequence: TGCGCCAGCAGCCAAGATCTTACAGGGAATGGCTACACCTTC. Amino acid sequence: CASSQDLTGNGYTF.

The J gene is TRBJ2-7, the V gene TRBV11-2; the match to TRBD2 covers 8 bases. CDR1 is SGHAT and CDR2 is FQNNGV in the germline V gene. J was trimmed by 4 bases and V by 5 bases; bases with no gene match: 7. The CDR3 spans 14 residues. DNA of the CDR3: TGTGCCAGCAGCCCGCGGGGGGCAAGGTACGAGCAGTACTTC. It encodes CASSPRGARYEQYF. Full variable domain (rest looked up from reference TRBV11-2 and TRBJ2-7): EAGVAQSPRYKIIEKRQSVAFWCNPISGHATLYWYQQILGQGPKLLIQFQNNGVVDDSQLPKDRFSAERLKGVDSTLKIQPAKLEDSAVYLCASSPRGARYEQYFGPGTRLTVT.

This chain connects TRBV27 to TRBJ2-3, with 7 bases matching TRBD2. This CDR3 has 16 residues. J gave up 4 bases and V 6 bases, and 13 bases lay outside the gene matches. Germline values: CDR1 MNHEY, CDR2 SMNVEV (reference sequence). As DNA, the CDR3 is TGTGCCAGCAGCACCCCTCGGGAGGCCGCCCCAGATACGCAGTATTTT. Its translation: CASSTPREAAPDTQYF.

The CDR3 loop reads CASSLHLRRDSYNEQFF. In DNA form, the CDR3 reads TGTGCCAGCAGCTTACATCTGCGGAGGGACTCCTACAATGAGCAGTTCTTC. The chain uses TRBV7-6 and TRBJ2-1; a weak D match, TRBD2 (6 bases). The CDR3 consists of 17 residues. Looked up from germline, CDR1 is SGHVS and CDR2 is FNYEAQ. V lost 2 bases and J 0 bases, leaving 14 bases between the germline ends.

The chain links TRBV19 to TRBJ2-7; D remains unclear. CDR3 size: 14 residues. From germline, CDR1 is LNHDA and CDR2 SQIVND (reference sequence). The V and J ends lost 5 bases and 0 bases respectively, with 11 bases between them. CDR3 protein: CASSFGRSSYEQYF. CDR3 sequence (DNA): TGTGCCAGTAGTTTTGGCCGCAGCTCCTACGAGCAGTACTTC.

The CDR3 loop reads CASSGTVAEAFF. The CDR3 DNA reads TGTGCCAGCAGCGGGACAGTGGCTGAAGCTTTCTTT. This chain uses TRBV11-2 with TRBJ1-1, with 7 bases fitting TRBD1. Germline V gives CDR1 SGHAT, CDR2 FQNNGV. Trimming at V came to 5 bases and at J to 6 bases, leaving 3 bases not matched to a gene. The CDR3 has 12 amino acids.

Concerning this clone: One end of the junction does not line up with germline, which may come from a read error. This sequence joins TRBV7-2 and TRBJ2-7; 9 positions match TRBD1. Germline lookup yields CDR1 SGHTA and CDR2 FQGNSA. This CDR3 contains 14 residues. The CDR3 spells CASSRDGPGTGSVF. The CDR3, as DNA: TGTGCCAGCAGCCGCGATGGGCCCGGGACAGGGTCGGTTTTC.

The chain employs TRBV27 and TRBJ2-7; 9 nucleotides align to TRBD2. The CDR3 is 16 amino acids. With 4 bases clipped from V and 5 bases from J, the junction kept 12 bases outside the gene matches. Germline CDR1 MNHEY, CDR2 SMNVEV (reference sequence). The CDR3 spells CASSSSPAGGRDEQYV. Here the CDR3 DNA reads TGTGCCAGCAGTTCCTCCCCCGCGGGGGGGCGGGACGAGCAGTACGTC.

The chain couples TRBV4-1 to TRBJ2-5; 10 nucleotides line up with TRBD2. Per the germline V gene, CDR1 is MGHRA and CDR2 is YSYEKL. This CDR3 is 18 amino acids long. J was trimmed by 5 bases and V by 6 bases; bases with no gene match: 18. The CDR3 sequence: CASSPQSRAGGIGETQYF. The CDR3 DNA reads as TGCGCCAGCAGTCCGCAAAGCCGAGCGGGGGGGATTGGGGAGACCCAGTACTTC.

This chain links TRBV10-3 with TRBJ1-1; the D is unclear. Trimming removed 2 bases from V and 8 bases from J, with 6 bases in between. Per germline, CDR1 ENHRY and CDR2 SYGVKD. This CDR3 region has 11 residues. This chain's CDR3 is CAISEAREAFF. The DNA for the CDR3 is TGTGCCATCAGTGAGGCGAGGGAAGCTTTCTTT.

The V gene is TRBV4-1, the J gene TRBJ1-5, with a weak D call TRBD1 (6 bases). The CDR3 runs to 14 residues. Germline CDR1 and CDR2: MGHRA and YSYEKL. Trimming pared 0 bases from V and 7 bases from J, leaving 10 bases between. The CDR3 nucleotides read TGCGCCAGCAGCCAAGAACAGGGACGACAGCCCCAGCATTTT. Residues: CASSQEQGRQPQHF.